This note documents a single TCR beta chain sequence. Data came from immunoSEQ multiplex PCR; TCRdb stores just in-frame clones and leaves some out. The data hold 100,000 or so clones, with about 80% observed a single time. This CDR3 has 14 residues. From germline, CDR1 is SGHDN and CDR2 FVKESK. V lost 3 bases and J lost 3, with 12 bases in between. This record comes from a study of blood T cell repertoires in COVID-19. The clonotype originates from a woman in her 70s with acute or convalescent COVID-19. The chain is built from TRBV14 and TRBJ2-7; weak D call: TRBD2 (5 bases). Sequenced: peripheral blood. The CDR3 here is CASSHVGAGYEQYF. CDR3 coding DNA: TGTGCCAGCAGCCATGTGGGAGCTGGCTACGAGCAGTACTTC.